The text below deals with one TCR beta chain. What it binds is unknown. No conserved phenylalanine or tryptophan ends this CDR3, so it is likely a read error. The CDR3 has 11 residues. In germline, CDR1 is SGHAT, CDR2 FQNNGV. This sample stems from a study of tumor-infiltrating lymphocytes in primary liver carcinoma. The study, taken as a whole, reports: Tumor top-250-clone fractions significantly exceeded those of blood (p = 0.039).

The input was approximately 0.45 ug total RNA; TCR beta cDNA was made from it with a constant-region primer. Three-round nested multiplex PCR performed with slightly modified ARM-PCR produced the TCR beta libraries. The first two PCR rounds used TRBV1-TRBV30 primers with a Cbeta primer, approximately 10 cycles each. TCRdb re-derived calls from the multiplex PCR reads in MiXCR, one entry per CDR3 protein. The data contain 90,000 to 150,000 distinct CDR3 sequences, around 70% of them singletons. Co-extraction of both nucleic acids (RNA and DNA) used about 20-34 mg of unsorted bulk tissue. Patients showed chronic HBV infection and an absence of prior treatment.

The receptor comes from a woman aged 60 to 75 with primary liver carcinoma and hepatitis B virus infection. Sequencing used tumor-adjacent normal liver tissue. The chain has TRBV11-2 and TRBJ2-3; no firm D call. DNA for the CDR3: TGTGCCAGTAGCTCATTAGATGCGCAGTATTCT. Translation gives CASSSLDAQYS.